This T cell receptor (beta chain) appears in the sequencing data of a study of PD-1 blockade in classical Hodgkin lymphoma. Time point specified: newly diagnosed, previously untreated cHL patient sample. The authors compared against newly diagnosed, untreated classical Hodgkin lymphoma PBMCs. Clones were sequenced by immunoSEQ multiplex PCR, and TCRdb holds only the in-frame ones, with some missing. Among about 25,000 clones listed, 94% were seen once. Notes on this clone: The antigen is unknown.

General observations from the study: Factors driving the repertoire differences, possibly disease activity or prior therapy, remain undefined. In newly diagnosed patients, baseline TCR diversity was reportedly below that of healthy donors.

The CDR3 totals 17 residues. Germline V CDR1 and CDR2: SGHRS, YFSETQ. Deletions cut 0 bases from V and 4 bases from J, with 18 bases between. J is TRBJ2-3 and V is TRBV5-1; D gene uncertain. Input material: peripheral blood mononuclear cells (PBMCs). The TCR comes from a human donor with classical Hodgkin lymphoma. This CDR3 reads CASSLDGSGLVADTQYF. CDR3 nucleotide sequence: TGCGCCAGCAGCTTGGATGGTAGTGGGTTAGTGGCAGATACGCAGTATTTT.